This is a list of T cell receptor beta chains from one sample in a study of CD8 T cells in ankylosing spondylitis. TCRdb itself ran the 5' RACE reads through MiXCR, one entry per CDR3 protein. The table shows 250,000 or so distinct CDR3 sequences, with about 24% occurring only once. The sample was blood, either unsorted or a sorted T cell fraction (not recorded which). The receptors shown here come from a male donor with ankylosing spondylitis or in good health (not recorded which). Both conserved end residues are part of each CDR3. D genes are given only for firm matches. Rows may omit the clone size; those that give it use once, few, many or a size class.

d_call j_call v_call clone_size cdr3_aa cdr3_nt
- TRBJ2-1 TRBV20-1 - CSASGGYSYNEQFF TGCAGTGCTAGTGGGGGGTACTCCTACAATGAGCAGTTCTTC
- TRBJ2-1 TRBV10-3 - CAISEGIGARVWEQFF TGTGCCATCAGTGAGGGTATAGGGGCCAGGGTTTGGGAGCAGTTCTTC
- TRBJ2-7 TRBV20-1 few CSASWGDPPYEQYF TGCAGTGCTAGCTGGGGTGATCCCCCCTACGAGCAGTACTTC
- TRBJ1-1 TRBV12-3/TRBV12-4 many CASRLGGSTEAFF TGTGCCAGTCGCCTTGGAGGGAGTACTGAAGCTTTCTTT
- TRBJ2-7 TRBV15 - CATSSGASLRQYF TGTGCCACCAGCAGCGGGGCCTCGTTGAGGCAGTACTTC
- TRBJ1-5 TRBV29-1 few CSVGVRGRQPQHF TGCAGCGTTGGTGTGCGGGGTAGGCAGCCCCAGCATTTT
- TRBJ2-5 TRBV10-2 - CASRSRGIETQYF TGCGCCAGCAGGTCTCGAGGGATAGAGACCCAGTACTTC
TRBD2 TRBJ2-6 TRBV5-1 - CASSGGVRSGANVLTF TGCGCCAGCAGTGGGGGGGTCAGGTCTGGGGCCAACGTCCTGACTTTC
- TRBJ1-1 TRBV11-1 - CASSLGSGKNTEAFF TGTGCCAGCAGCTTAGGATCCGGGAAGAACACTGAAGCTTTCTTT
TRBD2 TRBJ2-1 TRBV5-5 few CASSLAVSAGGYNEQFF TGTGCCAGCAGCTTGGCCGTTTCGGCGGGGGGGTACAATGAGCAGTTCTTC
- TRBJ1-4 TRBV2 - CASRGLRLNEKLFF TGTGCCAGCAGAGGGCTTCGGCTGAATGAAAAACTGTTTTTT
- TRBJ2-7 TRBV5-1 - CASSLTTASYEQYF TGCGCCAGCAGCCTGACGACAGCCTCCTACGAGCAGTACTTC
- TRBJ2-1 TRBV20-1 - CSARDVGYGSYNEQFF TGCAGTGCTAGAGACGTAGGGTACGGCTCCTACAATGAGCAGTTCTTC
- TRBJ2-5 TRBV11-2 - CASSLKRWETQYF TGTGCCAGCAGCTTAAAAAGATGGGAGACCCAGTACTTC
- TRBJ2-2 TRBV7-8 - CASSLGYSGELFF TGTGCCAGCAGCTTGGGGTACTCCGGGGAGCTGTTTTTT
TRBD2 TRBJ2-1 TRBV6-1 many CASSPLWRGGPNEQFF TGTGCCAGCAGTCCTCTCTGGCGGGGGGGCCCCAATGAGCAGTTCTTC
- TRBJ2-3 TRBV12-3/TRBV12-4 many CASSLGGLMEDTQYF TGTGCCAGTTCCTTAGGGGGGCTAATGGAAGATACGCAGTATTTT
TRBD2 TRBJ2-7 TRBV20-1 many CSATSGGAYEQYF TGCAGTGCTACTAGCGGGGGGGCCTACGAGCAGTACTTC
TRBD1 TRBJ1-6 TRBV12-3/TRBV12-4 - CASSRTGAQSPLHF TGTGCCAGCAGCCGGACAGGGGCGCAATCACCCCTCCACTTT
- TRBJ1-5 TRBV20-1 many CSARGQGNQPQHF TGCAGTGCTAGAGGACAGGGCAATCAGCCCCAGCATTTT
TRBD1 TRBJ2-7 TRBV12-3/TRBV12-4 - CASSYPDRSAEQYF TGTGCCAGCAGCTATCCGGACAGGTCGGCCGAGCAGTACTTC
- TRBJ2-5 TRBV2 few CASKQLLLSQETQYF TGTGCCAGCAAGCAGCTACTCTTGAGTCAAGAGACCCAGTACTTC
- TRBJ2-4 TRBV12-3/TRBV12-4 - CASSTRGGRGDIQYF TGTGCCAGCAGTACCCGAGGGGGAAGGGGAGACATTCAGTACTTC
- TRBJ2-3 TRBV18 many CASSGNTQYF TGTGCCAGCTCGGGGAATACGCAGTATTTT
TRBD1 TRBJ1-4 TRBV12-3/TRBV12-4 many CASSFTHSGTAGEKLFF TGTGCCAGCAGTTTTACCCACTCCGGGACAGCGGGTGAAAAACTGTTTTTT
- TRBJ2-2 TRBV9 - CASSVDQDTGELFF TGTGCCAGCAGCGTAGATCAGGACACCGGGGAGCTGTTTTTT
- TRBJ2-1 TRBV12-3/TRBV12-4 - CASTPVGAGYNEQFF TGTGCCAGCACCCCGGTAGGCGCGGGCTACAATGAGCAGTTCTTC
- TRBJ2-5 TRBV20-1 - CSARVDGAVETQYF TGCAGTGCTAGAGTAGACGGAGCTGTGGAGACCCAGTACTTC
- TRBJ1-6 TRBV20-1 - CSARLSSASSPLHF TGCAGTGCTAGACTCTCGTCGGCTTCTTCACCCCTCCACTTT
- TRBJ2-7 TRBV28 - CASSPWDTSSYEQYF TGTGCCAGCAGTCCGTGGGACACCTCGTCCTACGAGCAGTACTTC
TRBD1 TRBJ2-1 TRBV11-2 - CASSYRAGTGDNNEQFF TGTGCCAGCAGCTACAGAGCCGGGACAGGAGACAACAATGAGCAGTTCTTC
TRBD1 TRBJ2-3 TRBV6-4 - CASSDRTGADTQYF TGTGCCAGCAGTGACCGGACAGGGGCAGATACGCAGTATTTT